This T cell receptor (beta chain) was identified in a study of T cells in localized non-small cell lung cancer (TCRdb year 2020). For context, the study as a whole: The study examined T cell repertoires in under 300 patients with early-stage NSCLC and compared tumors with uninvolved tumor-adjacent lungs. All 250 or so NSCLC patients in the cohort were treatment-naive and had localized lung tumors that were resected. The mean age of the NSCLC patients was approximately 71 years, with 120 to 150 men and 95 to 110 women.

Points on this clone: It has no known antigen specificity. The input lacks base qualities; no much larger clone sits a single base away.

At diagnosis, peripheral blood, uninvolved tumor-adjacent lung and tumor were collected and stored as a combination of fresh-frozen and FFPE material. For TCR repertoire profiling, blood samples were analyzed in the form of peripheral blood mononuclear cells. TCR beta CDR3 regions were sequenced from DNA using the immunoSEQ Assay. The paper's processing steps were these. To compute T cell density, TCR beta template counts were normalized to usable DNA, which was estimated by amplifying housekeeping genes. Using the preseqR package, richness was estimated by extrapolating to 120,000 templates for tissue samples and 400,000 templates for PBMC samples. Clonality was defined as one minus Pielou's evenness. Tissue-enriched TCRs were identified by differential abundance testing using productive amino-acid clonotypes, minimum total count 5 and alpha 0.1. The Jaccard Index and the Morisita Overlap Index were used to measure repertoire overlap between compartments. GLIPH clustered TCR beta CDR3s with public tetramer-defined viral CDR3s; viral motifs required at least three viral sequences plus V-gene enrichment. The immuneACCESS repertoire file appears here via TCRdb, limited to in-frame rearrangements. These files lack a portion of the clones; in checked studies, under half of the deficit traces to unresolved V genes, and the cause of the others is not known. The DNA was the basis for D and trimming; V, J and clone size are from that table. This sample gives about 41,000 clones in total; 85% to 90% of them show up just once. Roughly 2.5% of the sample is in the top ten clones.

The full study reports these points: Of the top 100 tumor clones, a median of approximately 60 were detected in paired uninvolved adjacent lung; 28 were also among that lung's top 100. Because multi-region sequencing of the tumors was not done, intratumor heterogeneity could not be ruled out. Uninvolved tumor-adjacent lung showed the highest T cell clonality, higher than tumor, which suggests more focused antigenic responses in the uninvolved tumor-adjacent lung. Higher blood T cell density associated with longer overall survival, while higher adjacent-lung clonality associated with shorter survival. Because of the exploratory design, TCR variables were selected using unadjusted p-values without false-discovery rate correction.

The germline V gene (reference sequence) specifies SGHNT as CDR1 and YYREEE as CDR2. The CDR3, from cysteine to phenylalanine, totals 14 residues. The DNA shown is the 42-base CDR3, in frame from base 1. V sheds 1 base and J sheds 8 bases, leaving 12 bases between their ends. Recombination linked TRBV5-4 to TRBJ1-4, with the D gene not confidently named. The sequence derives from a female donor older than 55 with stage I squamous cell lung carcinoma. Sequencing was performed on peripheral blood, taken before any cancer treatment. The CDR3 protein: CASSLKSVGEKLFF. The nucleotide sequence is given as TGTGCCAGCAGCTTGAAGTCAGTTGGGGAAAAACTGTTTTTT.